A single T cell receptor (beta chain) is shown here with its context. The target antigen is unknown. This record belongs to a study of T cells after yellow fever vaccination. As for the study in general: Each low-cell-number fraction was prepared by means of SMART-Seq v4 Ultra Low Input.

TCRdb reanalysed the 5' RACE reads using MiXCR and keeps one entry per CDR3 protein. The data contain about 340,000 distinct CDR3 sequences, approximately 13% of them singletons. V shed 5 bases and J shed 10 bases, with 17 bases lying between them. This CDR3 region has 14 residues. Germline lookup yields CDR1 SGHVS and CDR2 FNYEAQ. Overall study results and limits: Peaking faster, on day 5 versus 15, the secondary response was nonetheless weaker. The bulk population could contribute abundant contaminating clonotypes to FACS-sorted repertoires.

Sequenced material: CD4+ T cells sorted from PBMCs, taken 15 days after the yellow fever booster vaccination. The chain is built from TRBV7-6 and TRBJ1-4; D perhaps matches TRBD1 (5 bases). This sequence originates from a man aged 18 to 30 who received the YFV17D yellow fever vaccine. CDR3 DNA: TGTGCCAGCAGCATAACCGGGACTACCCGAAAACTGTTTTTT. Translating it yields CASSITGTTRKLFF.